This passage covers 11 T cell receptor beta chains from one sample sequenced in a study of cytomegalovirus exposure and HLA in healthy donors. It was with 60 Vbeta and 13 Jbeta primers that the PCR ran. Repertoires were generated with immunoSEQ multiplex PCR, while TCRdb's copy carries only in-frame clones and drops some. The sample holds about 300,000 clones, roughly 85% seen once. Material: PBMCs. The receptors were sampled from a middle-aged man in good health and CMV-seropositive.

This clone was picked up a small number of times. V and J are TRBV28 and TRBJ1-4; 8 bases align to TRBD1. Germline V gene lookup returns CDR1 MDHEN and CDR2 SYDVKM. The V and J ends lost 2 bases and 10 bases, in that order; junction bases with no gene match: 9. This CDR3 comprises 15 residues. The CDR3 loop is CASSLQQGANPKLFF. The DNA of the CDR3 is TGTGCCAGCAGTTTACAGCAGGGGGCGAATCCAAAACTGTTTTTT.

V is TRBV5-1 and J is TRBJ2-7, with D perhaps matching TRBD1 (6 bases). V lost 2 bases to trimming and J lost 2 bases, with 14 bases between them. Per germline, CDR1 SGHRS and CDR2 YFSETQ. The CDR3 runs to 15 residues. CDR3 residues: CASSFLAGETYEQYF. The CDR3 region has the DNA TGCGCCAGCAGCTTCCTGGCAGGGGAGACCTACGAGCAGTACTTC. The entire variable domain, with the rest obtained from reference TRBV5-1 and TRBJ2-7, is as follows: KAGVTQTPRYLIKTRGQQVTLSCSPISGHRSVSWYQQTPGQGLQFLFEYFSETQRNKGNFPGRFSGRQFSNSRSEMNVSTLELGDSALYLCASSFLAGETYEQYFGPGTRLTVT.

The CDR3: CASSGSVGQPQHF. The CDR3 DNA follows: TGTGCCAGCAGCGGTAGCGTCGGTCAGCCCCAGCATTTT. The rearrangement joins TRBV27 to TRBJ1-5; no clear D gene. The CDR3 extends over 13 amino acids. CDR1 is MNHEY, CDR2 SMNVEV, per germline (reference sequence). The V end lost 6 bases, the J end lost 6 bases, and 12 bases lay between the germline ends.

The J gene is TRBJ1-1, the V gene TRBV28; D not resolved. V shed 2 bases and J shed 4 bases, with 20 bases lying between them. The CDR3 totals 17 residues. Germline V gene lookup returns CDR1 MDHEN and CDR2 SYDVKM. The CDR3 loop is CASSLRLFAVGGTEAFF. The DNA of the CDR3 is TGTGCCAGCAGTTTACGATTGTTCGCTGTTGGCGGCACTGAAGCTTTCTTT.

The V and J genes are TRBV7-9 and TRBJ2-1; 9 bases are a match to TRBD2. Germline-derived CDR1 and CDR2 are SEHNR and FQNEAQ (reference sequence). The CDR3 spans 18 residues. With V trimmed by 2 bases and J by 4 bases, 12 bases remained unmatched. For the CDR3, the DNA is TGTGCCAGCAGCTTAATGAGGTGGGGGCTAGCGGGATACAATGAGCAGTTCTTC. Translated: CASSLMRWGLAGYNEQFF.

This clone was seen repeatedly, ten times or more. The chain carries TRBV6-1 and TRBJ2-7; tentatively, D is TRBD1 (5 bases). Germline CDR1 MNHNS, CDR2 SASEGT. Trimming removed 6 bases at V and 0 bases at J, with 12 bases between. The CDR3 spans 14 residues. CDR3: CASSPGAYSYEQYF. The CDR3 nucleotides read TGTGCCAGCAGCCCTGGGGCCTACTCCTACGAGCAGTACTTC.

The J gene is TRBJ2-7, the V gene TRBV18; 8 nucleotides match TRBD1. Germline V CDR1 and CDR2: KGHSH, LQKENI. J gave up 1 base and V 5 bases, and 4 bases lay outside the gene matches. The CDR3 is made up of 14 amino acids. CDR3: CASSSTGGSYEQYF. The CDR3, as DNA: TGTGCCAGCTCATCTACAGGGGGGTCCTACGAGCAGTACTTC.

This sequence joins TRBV7-3 and TRBJ2-1; 8 positions match TRBD1. The CDR3 is made up of 15 amino acids. Germline CDR1 and CDR2: SGHTA and FQGTGA. With V trimmed by 5 bases and J by 6 bases, 9 bases remained unmatched. For the CDR3, the DNA is TGTGCCAGCAGCGTACCGGGACAGGACGGCAATGAGCAGTTCTTC. Translating gives CASSVPGQDGNEQFF.

The chain joins TRBV14 to TRBJ2-1, with 10 nucleotides matching TRBD2. The CDR3 sequence is 16 residues long. The V and J ends lost 3 bases and 7 bases, in that order; junction bases with no gene match: 9. CDR1 SGHDN and CDR2 FVKESK come from the germline V gene. The CDR3 DNA reads as TGTGCCAGCAGCCAGTGGCTAGCGGGAGTTGAGAATGAGCAGTTCTTC. Protein sequence: CASSQWLAGVENEQFF.

This rearrangement joins TRBV2 to TRBJ2-7; possibly TRBD1 for D (5 bases). Germline-derived CDR1 and CDR2 are SNHLY and FYNNEI. V was trimmed by 4 bases and J by 0 bases, leaving 19 bases between them. This CDR3 is 17 amino acids long. CDR3 loop: CASSVGRVRMISYEQYF. The CDR3 DNA reads TGTGCCAGCAGTGTGGGCAGGGTTCGTATGATCTCCTACGAGCAGTACTTC.

This clone has more than one count but fewer than ten. This rearrangement joins TRBV6-5 to TRBJ2-7; D is ambiguous. Germline V gene lookup returns CDR1 MNHEY and CDR2 SVGAGI. The CDR3 contains 15 residues. Trimming pared 6 bases from V and 0 bases from J, leaving 15 bases between. CDR3: CASSPSLISSYEQYF. For the CDR3, the DNA is TGTGCCAGCAGCCCATCGCTTATCAGCTCCTACGAGCAGTACTTC.